The clone carrying this T cell receptor beta chain came up a few times. No antigen is known for it. A single base separates this from a much larger clone, so it may be a read error. TCR beta CDR3 regions were amplified from RNA. TCR CDR3 underwent first-round RT-PCR with the HTBI primer set. TCRdb re-derived calls from the multiplex PCR reads in MiXCR, one entry per CDR3 protein. This table holds about 530,000 distinct CDR3 sequences, 15% to 20% found once. These data are taken from a study of T cells in Graves' hyperthyroidism and ophthalmopathy. V was pared by 3 bases and J by 5 bases, with 3 bases between. Germline V CDR1 and CDR2: MGHDK, SYGVNS. The CDR3 sequence is 11 residues long. Findings and limits, study-wide: Ophthalmopathy was predicted by the model a median of around 5.9 months ahead of onset.

Sequenced sample: blood. The chain recombines TRBV25-1 with TRBJ2-3; unclear D gene. The receptor comes from a woman under 30 with Graves' ophthalmopathy. The CDR3 region is CASSEEDTQYF. In DNA form, the CDR3 reads TGTGCCAGCAGTGAGGAAGATACGCAGTATTTT.